This T cell receptor beta chain is drawn from a study of regulatory T cells in long-lasting Graves disease. Time point described: newly diagnosed GD, antithyroid drugs for less than 3 months. The authors made the TCR library using RNA they extracted from PBMCs. The authors built TCR beta libraries using iRepertoire HTBI primers and Arm-PCR of CDR3 regions. A single record per CDR3 protein comes from TCRdb applying MiXCR to the multiplex PCR reads. Found here are under 800,000 distinct CDR3 sequences, less than 20% of them singletons; the top ten hold 18%. This clonotype occurred many times. V dropped 6 bases and J dropped 3; count of bases not matched to a gene: 10. CDR3 length: 17 amino acids. Germline loops: CDR1 MNHEY, CDR2 SVGEGT. These records were also assigned to another study, of T cells in Graves' hyperthyroidism and ophthalmopathy. That source adds: HTBI primers were used for first-round RT-PCR of the TCR CDR3.

The starting material was peripheral blood mononuclear cells (PBMCs), obtained at new diagnosis, from a patient treated with antithyroid drugs. The source of this sequence is a woman younger than 45 with Graves disease. The V gene is TRBV6-2 or TRBV6-3, the J gene TRBJ2-3, with 12 bases that match TRBD2. CDR3 sequence: CASSDRASGRVTDTQYF. The DNA of the CDR3 is TGTGCCAGCAGCGACCGGGCTAGCGGGAGGGTTACAGATACGCAGTATTTT.